Below are 27 T cell receptor beta chains sequenced from a single sample in a study of blood T cell repertoires in COVID-19. Using immunoSEQ multiplex PCR, the repertoire was profiled, and TCRdb retains in-frame clones only, with some absent. This table holds 170,000 or so clones, roughly 88% found once. Sequencing input: peripheral blood. Receptors originate from an older woman with acute or convalescent COVID-19.

The chain uses TRBV19 and TRBJ1-5; a weak D match, TRBD1 (6 bases). The V end lost 5 bases, the J end lost 6 bases, and 17 bases lay between the germline ends. The CDR3 is 15 residues long. The germline gives CDR1 LNHDA, CDR2 SQIVND (reference sequence). Here the CDR3 DNA reads TGTGCCAGTAGTTACCCCCAAGGGGGTAGTCAGCCCCAGCATTTT. Amino acid sequence: CASSYPQGGSQPQHF.

CDR3 sequence reads: CASSMRGIQNTEAFF. CDR3 DNA sequence: TGTGCCAGTAGTATGAGGGGGATCCAGAACACTGAAGCTTTCTTT. The chain has TRBV19 and TRBJ1-1; weak D call: TRBD1 (6 bases). Germline-derived CDR1 and CDR2 are LNHDA and SQIVND (reference sequence). The CDR3 has 15 amino acids. Trimming removed 3 bases from V and 1 base from J, with 12 bases in between.

This sequence joins TRBV14 and TRBJ1-6, with a weak D call TRBD1 (5 bases). The CDR3 sequence is 16 residues long. V lost 4 bases and J lost 0, with 10 bases in between. Germline CDR1 is SGHDN and CDR2 is FVKESK. CDR3 sequence: CASSPTVSSYNSPLHF. The CDR3 region has the DNA TGTGCCAGCAGCCCGACAGTTTCCTCCTATAATTCACCCCTCCACTTT.

This clone showed up just once. This chain connects TRBV7-2 to TRBJ1-2; 7 bases line up with TRBD1. This CDR3 contains 15 residues. Germline V CDR1 and CDR2: SGHTA, FQGNSA. With V trimmed by 1 base and J by 5 bases, 7 bases remained unmatched. The DNA for the CDR3 is TGTGCCAGCAGCTTAGTGGGACAGTCCACATATGGCTACACCTTC. Encoded protein: CASSLVGQSTYGYTF. Full variable domain (rest looked up from reference TRBV7-2 and TRBJ1-2): GAGVSQSPSNKVTEKGKDVELRCDPISGHTALYWYRQSLGQGLEFLIYFQGNSAPDKSGLPSDRFSAERTGGSVSTLTIQRTQQEDSAVYLCASSLVGQSTYGYTFGSGTRLTVV.

The sample holds a few counts of this clone. The chain employs TRBV10-3 and TRBJ1-4; TRBD1 aligns across 8 bases. This CDR3 is 14 amino acids long. Unmatched junction bases numbered 4, after V lost 3 bases and J lost 7 bases. Germline V lookup: CDR1 ENHRY, CDR2 SYGVKD. CDR3 sequence reads: CAISETGGIEKLFF. CDR3 nucleotides: TGTGCCATCAGTGAAACAGGGGGGATTGAAAAACTGTTTTTT.

The rearrangement joins TRBV4-3 to TRBJ2-7; TRBD2 aligns across 7 bases. With 0 bases clipped from V and 6 bases from J, the junction kept 8 bases outside the gene matches. The CDR3 length is 15 residues. Germline loops: CDR1 LGHNA, CDR2 YSLEER. The DNA for the CDR3 is TGCGCCAGCAGCCAAGATGCGGGGGTTTTACCCGAGCAGTACTTC. As protein: CASSQDAGVLPEQYF.

V gene TRBV3-1 (or the pseudogene TRBV3-2) combines with J gene TRBJ2-5; D not resolved. This CDR3 spans 13 amino acids. Germline V gene sequence: CDR1 LGHDT, CDR2 YNNKEL (reference sequence). V gave up 4 bases and J gave up 0 bases, with 6 bases separating them. Here the CDR3 reads CASSPNYQETQYF. The DNA for the CDR3 is TGTGCCAGCAGCCCCAATTACCAAGAGACCCAGTACTTC.

This chain uses TRBV9 with TRBJ2-1; TRBD2 aligns across 8 bases. This CDR3 has 14 residues. The ends lost 3 bases at V and 9 bases at J; junction bases unmatched: 8. CDR1 is SGDLS, CDR2 YYNGEE, per germline. CDR3 nucleotide sequence: TGTGCCAGCAGCGGGACTAGCCCCTATGGTGAGCAGTTCTTC. Translation gives CASSGTSPYGEQFF. The whole variable domain, filled in from reference TRBV9 and TRBJ2-1, reads DSGVTQTPKHLITATGQRVTLRCSPRSGDLSVYWYQQSLDQGLQFLIQYYNGEERAKGNILERFSAQQFPDLHSELNLSSLELGDSALYFCASSGTSPYGEQFFGPGTRLTVL.

For this clone: Distinct nucleotide sequences in the sample also encode this CDR3. The chain joins TRBV18 to TRBJ1-1, with TRBD1 identical over 9 bases. The length of the CDR3 is 14 residues. With 3 bases clipped from V and 2 bases from J, the junction kept 1 base outside the gene matches. Germline assignment: CDR1 KGHSH and CDR2 LQKENI. The CDR3 DNA reads as TGTGCCAGCTCACCGGGACAGGGTAACACTGAAGCTTTCTTT. Protein sequence: CASSPGQGNTEAFF. The whole variable domain, remainder taken from reference TRBV18 and TRBJ1-1, is NAGVMQNPRHLVRRRGQEARLRCSPMKGHSHVYWYRQLPEEGLKFMVYLQKENIIDESGMPKERFSAEFPKEGPSILRIQQVVRGDSAAYFCASSPGQGNTEAFFGQGTRLTVV.

The gene calls are TRBV19 and TRBJ2-2, with a weak D call TRBD2 (5 bases). The CDR3 contains 16 residues. Trimming stripped 5 bases from V and 5 bases from J, with 18 bases between. Germline CDR1 and CDR2: LNHDA and SQIVND (reference sequence). The CDR3 DNA reads as TGTGCCAGTAGTCGGGGATCTCGCGTGGGGACCGGGGAGCTGTTTTTT. Translating gives CASSRGSRVGTGELFF.

The V call is TRBV5-6, the J call TRBJ2-2, with 10 positions matching TRBD2. The germline V gene encodes CDR1 SGHDT and CDR2 YYEEEE. V lost 0 bases and J lost 6; bases outside the gene matches: 5. This CDR3 is built from 16 residues. The CDR3 reads CASSLESGGAPGELFF. Here the CDR3 DNA reads TGTGCCAGCAGCTTGGAAAGCGGGGGGGCCCCCGGGGAGCTGTTTTTT.

This chain uses TRBV4-1 with TRBJ1-5; 11 bases are a match to TRBD1. Unmatched junction bases numbered 3, after V lost 6 bases and J lost 5 bases. Germline V gives CDR1 MGHRA, CDR2 YSYEKL. The CDR3 is made up of 14 amino acids. The CDR3, as DNA: TGCGCCAGCAGAGGACAGGGGGCTTATCAGCCCCAGCATTTT. It specifies CASRGQGAYQPQHF.

J is TRBJ2-1 and V is TRBV9, with 14 bases aligning to TRBD2. CDR1 is SGDLS and CDR2 is YYNGEE in the germline V gene. Trimming at V came to 4 bases and at J to 9 bases, leaving 6 bases not matched to a gene. The CDR3 has 15 amino acids. The CDR3 nucleotides read TGTGCCAGCAGCCCGACTAGCGGGGGGGCGGTTGAGCAGTTCTTC. It is translated as CASSPTSGGAVEQFF. The full variable domain, with the rest looked up from reference TRBV9 and TRBJ2-1, is DSGVTQTPKHLITATGQRVTLRCSPRSGDLSVYWYQQSLDQGLQFLIQYYNGEERAKGNILERFSAQQFPDLHSELNLSSLELGDSALYFCASSPTSGGAVEQFFGPGTRLTVL.

V gene TRBV12-5 combines with J gene TRBJ2-3; D not certain. CDR3 length: 14 residues. Germline CDR1 and CDR2: LGHNT and FRNRAP. V lost 4 bases to trimming and J lost 1 base, with 9 bases between them. The CDR3 loop is CASGSGSGTDTQYF. The CDR3 coding sequence is TGTGCTAGTGGTTCAGGTTCCGGCACAGATACGCAGTATTTT. The full variable domain, rest sourced from reference TRBV12-5 and TRBJ2-3, is DARVTQTPRHKVTEMGQEVTMRCQPILGHNTVFWYRQTMMQGLELLAYFRNRAPLDDSGMPKDRFSAEMPDATLATLKIQPSEPRDSAVYFCASGSGSGTDTQYFGPGTRLTVL.

The chain uses TRBV7-8 and TRBJ2-5, with a possible D match to TRBD2 (6 bases). CDR1 and CDR2 (germline): SGHVS, FQNEAQ. There are 14 residues in the CDR3. The ends were cut back, 3 bases at V and 3 bases at J, with 11 bases in the middle. Written as DNA, the CDR3 is TGTGCCAGCAGCTTTAGCGGCAATAAAGAGACCCAGTACTTC. Its protein product is CASSFSGNKETQYF.

The chain uses TRBV7-2 and TRBJ1-5; perhaps TRBD1 as D (5 bases). Trimming cost V 2 bases and J 7 bases, with 9 bases left between them. Germline V gene lookup returns CDR1 SGHTA and CDR2 FQGNSA. The CDR3 runs 13 residues. CDR3 sequence reads: CASSLQGSQPQHF. The CDR3 coding sequence is TGTGCCAGCAGCTTACAGGGATCGCAGCCCCAGCATTTT.

The rearrangement uses TRBV18 and TRBJ2-5; perhaps TRBD2 as D (5 bases). Germline V gives CDR1 KGHSH, CDR2 LQKENI. Trimming removed 9 bases at V and 5 bases at J, with 19 bases between. The CDR3 extends over 14 amino acids. The CDR3 loop reads CASRWIRGGETQYF. The CDR3, as DNA: TGTGCCAGTCGTTGGATCAGAGGAGGTGAGACCCAGTACTTC.

This chain joins TRBV10-3 and TRBJ2-7, with TRBD2 matching 10 bases. Unmatched junction bases numbered 5, after V lost 4 bases and J lost 2 bases. The germline CDR1 and CDR2 sequences are ENHRY and SYGVKD. The CDR3 has 15 residues. For the CDR3, the DNA is TGTGCCATCAGTGTCGGTCTAGCGGGGGCCTACGAGCAGTACTTC. Encoded protein: CAISVGLAGAYEQYF.

The CDR3 loop is CASRRLAGQETQYF. DNA of the CDR3: TGTGCCAGCAGAAGACTAGCGGGCCAAGAGACCCAGTACTTC. V gene TRBV5-5 combines with J gene TRBJ2-5; 10 nucleotides line up with TRBD2. The CDR3 covers 14 residues. Germline V gives CDR1 SGHKS, CDR2 YYEKEE (reference sequence). V lost 5 bases and J lost 1; bases outside the gene matches: 2.

Comment on this clone: Sequence at one end of the junction differs from germline and may be a read error. V usage is TRBV3-1 (or the pseudogene TRBV3-2) and J usage is TRBJ1-2; D might be TRBD1 (6 bases). The CDR3 runs to 12 residues. The germline gives CDR1 LGHDT, CDR2 YNNKEL (reference sequence). CDR3 sequence: CASSQSVQGPIF. CDR3 nucleotide sequence: TGTGCCAGCAGCCAAAGTGTACAGGGACCGATCTTC.

This chain joins TRBV6-1 and TRBJ1-6, with D possibly being TRBD1 (6 bases). Germline CDR1 and CDR2: MNHNS and SASEGT. This CDR3 region has 15 residues. The V gene lost 0 bases and the J gene lost 10 bases, with 13 bases spanning the gap. The DNA of the CDR3 is TGTGCCAGCAGTGAAGCGCTACAGGGAAGCTCACCCCTCCACTTT. Residues: CASSEALQGSSPLHF.

This clone was picked up a small number of times. The chain employs TRBV30 and TRBJ1-4; 7 bases match TRBD1. Germline assignment: CDR1 GTSNPN and CDR2 SVGIG (reference sequence). The V and J ends lost 4 bases and 2 bases, in that order; junction bases with no gene match: 4. The CDR3 consists of 14 residues. CDR3 nucleotides: TGTGCCTGGACAATGACAGGGACTAATGAAAAACTGTTTTTT. Its protein product is CAWTMTGTNEKLFF.

This chain connects TRBV9 to TRBJ2-4; 16 bases line up with TRBD2. Losses at the gene ends were 4 bases for V and 1 base for J; bases not matched to a gene: 5. The CDR3 consists of 18 residues. Germline-derived CDR1 and CDR2 are SGDLS and YYNGEE. As DNA, the CDR3 is TGTGCCAGCAGCCCCGGGACTAGCGGGGGGGCTGCCAAAAACATTCAGTACTTC. Translation: CASSPGTSGGAAKNIQYF. Supplemented by reference TRBV9 and TRBJ2-4, the full variable domain reads DSGVTQTPKHLITATGQRVTLRCSPRSGDLSVYWYQQSLDQGLQFLIQYYNGEERAKGNILERFSAQQFPDLHSELNLSSLELGDSALYFCASSPGTSGGAAKNIQYFGAGTRLSVL.

The chain carries TRBV6-5 and TRBJ1-2; 10 bases agree with TRBD1. The CDR3 totals 15 residues. Germline assignment: CDR1 MNHEY and CDR2 SVGAGI. V trimming: 1 base; J trimming: 8 bases; junction bases outside the gene matches: 7. CDR3 DNA: TGTGCCAGCAGTTACTACCTGACAGGGGGCAGGGGCTACACCTTC. Residues: CASSYYLTGGRGYTF.

The rearrangement joins TRBV5-1 to TRBJ1-1; D remains unclear. Per germline, CDR1 SGHRS and CDR2 YFSETQ. The length of the CDR3 is 13 residues. Trimming took off 2 bases at V and 1 base at J, with 6 bases between the two ends. The CDR3 protein is CASSFGSNTEAFF. DNA for the CDR3: TGCGCCAGCAGCTTTGGCTCGAACACTGAAGCTTTCTTT.

V and J are TRBV19 and TRBJ1-5; weak D call: TRBD1 (5 bases). The germline V gene has CDR1 LNHDA and CDR2 SQIVND (reference sequence). V lost 5 bases and J 6 bases, leaving 11 bases between the germline ends. CDR3 length equals 13 residues. CDR3 DNA sequence: TGTGCCAGTAGTGGACAAAGAGGTCAGCCCCAGCATTTT. Translated: CASSGQRGQPQHF.

The chain is built from TRBV27 and TRBJ2-5, with TRBD1 identical over 10 bases. V dropped 7 bases and J dropped 3; count of bases not matched to a gene: 11. The CDR3 has 16 residues. The germline CDR1 and CDR2 sequences are MNHEY and SMNVEV (reference sequence). CDR3 nucleotides: TGTGCCAGCACTTCGCCCCGCGGGACAGGGGAAGAGACCCAGTACTTC. It translates to CASTSPRGTGEETQYF.